The clone carrying this T cell receptor beta chain is a singleton in its sample. Other DNA sequences within the sample encode an identical CDR3. Repertoires were generated with immunoSEQ multiplex PCR, while TCRdb's copy carries only in-frame clones and drops some. This table has about 2.3 million clones, 90% to 95% appearing once. The data belong to a study of shared clonotypes between healthy human individuals. V was pared by 0 bases and J by 0 bases, with 0 bases of the junction left unmatched. Germline CDR1 and CDR2: SGHDT and YYEEEE. The CDR3 spans 16 residues. The TCR originated in a man younger than 35 in good health. Some clones in this sample may be carry-over from other donors' samples. The sequencing sample was made of naive CD4+ T cells from PBMCs. Regarding subset: CD45RA+ positively selected. The chain has TRBV5-6 and TRBJ2-2, with TRBD2 matching 9 bases. The CDR3 bases are TGTGCCAGCAGCTTGGGACTAGCGGCGAACACCGGGGAGCTGTTTTTT. The encoded protein is CASSLGLAANTGELFF.